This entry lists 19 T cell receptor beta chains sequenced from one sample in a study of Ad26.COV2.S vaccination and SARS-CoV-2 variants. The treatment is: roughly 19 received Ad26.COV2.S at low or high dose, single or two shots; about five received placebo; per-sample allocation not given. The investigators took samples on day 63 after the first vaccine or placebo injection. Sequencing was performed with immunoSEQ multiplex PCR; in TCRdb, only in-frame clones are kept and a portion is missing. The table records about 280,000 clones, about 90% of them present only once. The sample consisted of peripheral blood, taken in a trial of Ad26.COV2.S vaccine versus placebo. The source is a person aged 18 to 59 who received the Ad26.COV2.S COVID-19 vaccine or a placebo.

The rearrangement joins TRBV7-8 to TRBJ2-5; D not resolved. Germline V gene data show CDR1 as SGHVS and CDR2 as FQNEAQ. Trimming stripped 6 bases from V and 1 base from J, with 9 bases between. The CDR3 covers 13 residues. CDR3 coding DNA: TGTGCCAGCAGGCCCCGGTTCCAAGAGACCCAGTACTTC. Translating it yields CASRPRFQETQYF. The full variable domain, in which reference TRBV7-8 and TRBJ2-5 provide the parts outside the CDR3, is GAGVSQSPRYKVAKRGQDVALRCDPISGHVSLFWYQQALGQGPEFLTYFQNEAQLDKSGLPSDRFFAERPEGSVSTLKIQRTQQEDSAVYLCASRPRFQETQYFGPGTRLLVL.

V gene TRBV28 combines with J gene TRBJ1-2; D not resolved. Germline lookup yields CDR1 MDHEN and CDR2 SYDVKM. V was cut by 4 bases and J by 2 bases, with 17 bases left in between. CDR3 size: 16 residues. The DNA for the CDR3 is TGTGCCAGCAGTTATACGTACCAAGCCGGAAACTATGGCTACACCTTC. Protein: CASSYTYQAGNYGYTF.

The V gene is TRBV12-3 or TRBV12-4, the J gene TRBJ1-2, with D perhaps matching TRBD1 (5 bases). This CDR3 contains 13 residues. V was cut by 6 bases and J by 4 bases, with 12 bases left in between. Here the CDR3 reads CASSRDSLYGYTF. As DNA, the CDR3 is TGTGCCAGCAGCCGAGACAGCCTCTATGGCTACACCTTC.

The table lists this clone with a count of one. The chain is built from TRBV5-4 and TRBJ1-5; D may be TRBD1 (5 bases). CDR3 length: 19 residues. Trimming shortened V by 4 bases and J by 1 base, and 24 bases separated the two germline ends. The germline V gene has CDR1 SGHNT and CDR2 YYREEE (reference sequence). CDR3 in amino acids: CASSEAPGRQQGSNQPQHF. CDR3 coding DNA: TGTGCCAGCAGCGAAGCCCCGGGACGGCAGCAGGGAAGCAATCAGCCCCAGCATTTT.

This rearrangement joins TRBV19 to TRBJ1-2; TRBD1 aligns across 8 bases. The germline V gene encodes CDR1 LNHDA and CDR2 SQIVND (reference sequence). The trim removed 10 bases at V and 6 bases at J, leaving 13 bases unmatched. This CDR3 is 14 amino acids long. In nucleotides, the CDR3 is TGTGCCACCTACGCGGCAGGGGGCAGAGATGGCTACACCTTC. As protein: CATYAAGGRDGYTF.

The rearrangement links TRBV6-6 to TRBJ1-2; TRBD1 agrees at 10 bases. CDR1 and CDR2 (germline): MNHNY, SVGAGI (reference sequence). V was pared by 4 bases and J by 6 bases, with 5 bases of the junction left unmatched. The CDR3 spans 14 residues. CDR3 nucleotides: TGTGCCAGCAGTTTCCCGACAGGGGGCCATGGCTACACCTTC. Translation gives CASSFPTGGHGYTF.

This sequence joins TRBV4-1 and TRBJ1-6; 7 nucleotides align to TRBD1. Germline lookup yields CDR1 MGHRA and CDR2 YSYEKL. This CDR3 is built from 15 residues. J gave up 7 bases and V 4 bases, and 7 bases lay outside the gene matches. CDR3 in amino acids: CASSPGQARNSPLHF. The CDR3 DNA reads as TGCGCCAGCAGCCCAGGACAGGCGCGAAATTCACCCCTCCACTTT.

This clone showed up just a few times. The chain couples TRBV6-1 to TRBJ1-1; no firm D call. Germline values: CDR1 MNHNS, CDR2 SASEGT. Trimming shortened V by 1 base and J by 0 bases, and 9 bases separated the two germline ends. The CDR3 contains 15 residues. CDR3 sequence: CASSEGASMNTEAFF. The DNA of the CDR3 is TGTGCCAGCAGTGAAGGGGCCAGTATGAACACTGAAGCTTTCTTT.

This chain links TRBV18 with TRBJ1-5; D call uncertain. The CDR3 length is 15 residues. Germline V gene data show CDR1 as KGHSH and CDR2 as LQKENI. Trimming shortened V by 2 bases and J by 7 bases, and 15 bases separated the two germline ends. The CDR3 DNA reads TGTGCCAGCTCACCATCCGAAGGGTCGGGGCAGCCCCAGCATTTT. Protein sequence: CASSPSEGSGQPQHF. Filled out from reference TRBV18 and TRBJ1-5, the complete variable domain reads NAGVMQNPRHLVRRRGQEARLRCSPMKGHSHVYWYRQLPEEGLKFMVYLQKENIIDESGMPKERFSAEFPKEGPSILRIQQVVRGDSAAYFCASSPSEGSGQPQHFGDGTRLSIL.

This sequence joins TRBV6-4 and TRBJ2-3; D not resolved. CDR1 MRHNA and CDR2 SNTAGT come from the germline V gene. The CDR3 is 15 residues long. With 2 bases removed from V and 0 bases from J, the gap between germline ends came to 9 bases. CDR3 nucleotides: TGTGCCAGCAGTGACGGTGTGGTTAGCACAGATACGCAGTATTTT. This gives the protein CASSDGVVSTDTQYF.

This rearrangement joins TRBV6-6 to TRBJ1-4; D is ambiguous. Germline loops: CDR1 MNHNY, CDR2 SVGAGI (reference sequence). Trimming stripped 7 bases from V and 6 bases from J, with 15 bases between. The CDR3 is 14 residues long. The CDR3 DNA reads TGTGCCAGCAAGGAGTTAAGAACCGATGAAAAACTGTTTTTT. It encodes CASKELRTDEKLFF.

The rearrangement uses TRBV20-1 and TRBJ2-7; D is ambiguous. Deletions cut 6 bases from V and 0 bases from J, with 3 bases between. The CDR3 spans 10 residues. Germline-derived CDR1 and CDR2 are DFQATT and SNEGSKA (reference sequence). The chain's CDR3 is CSALSYEQYF. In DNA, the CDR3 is TGCAGTGCCCTCTCCTACGAGCAGTACTTC.

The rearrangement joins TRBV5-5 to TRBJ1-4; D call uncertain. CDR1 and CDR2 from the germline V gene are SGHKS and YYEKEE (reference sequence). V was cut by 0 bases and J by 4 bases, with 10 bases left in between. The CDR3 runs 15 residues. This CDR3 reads CASSLVASGNEKLFF. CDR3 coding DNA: TGTGCCAGCAGCTTGGTCGCATCGGGTAATGAAAAACTGTTTTTT. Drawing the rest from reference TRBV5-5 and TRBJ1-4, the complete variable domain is DAGVTQSPTHLIKTRGQQVTLRCSPISGHKSVSWYQQVLGQGPQFIFQYYEKEERGRGNFPDRFSARQFPNYSSELNVNALLLGDSALYLCASSLVASGNEKLFFGSGTQLSVL.

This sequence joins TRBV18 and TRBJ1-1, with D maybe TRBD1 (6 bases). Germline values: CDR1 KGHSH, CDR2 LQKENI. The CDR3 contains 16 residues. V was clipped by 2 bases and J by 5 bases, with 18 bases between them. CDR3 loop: CASSPSSQGVRTEAFF. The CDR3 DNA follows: TGTGCCAGCTCACCAAGTTCACAGGGAGTGAGAACTGAAGCTTTCTTT.

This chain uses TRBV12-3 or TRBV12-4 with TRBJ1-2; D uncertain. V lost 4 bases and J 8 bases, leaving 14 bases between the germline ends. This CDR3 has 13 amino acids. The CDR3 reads CASSSPGARGYTF. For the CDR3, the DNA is TGTGCCAGCAGTTCCCCGGGCGCTAGGGGCTACACCTTC.

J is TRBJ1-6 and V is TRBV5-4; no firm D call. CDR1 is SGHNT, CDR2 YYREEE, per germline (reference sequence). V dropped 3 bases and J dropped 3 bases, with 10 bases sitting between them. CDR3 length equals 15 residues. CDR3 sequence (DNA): TGTGCCAGCAGCTCCGCACCCGACTATAATTCACCCCTCCACTTT. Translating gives CASSSAPDYNSPLHF. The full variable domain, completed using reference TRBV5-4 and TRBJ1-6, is ETGVTQSPTHLIKTRGQQVTLRCSSQSGHNTVSWYQQALGQGPQFIFQYYREEENGRGNFPPRFSGLQFPNYSSELNVNALELDDSALYLCASSSAPDYNSPLHFGNGTRLTVT.

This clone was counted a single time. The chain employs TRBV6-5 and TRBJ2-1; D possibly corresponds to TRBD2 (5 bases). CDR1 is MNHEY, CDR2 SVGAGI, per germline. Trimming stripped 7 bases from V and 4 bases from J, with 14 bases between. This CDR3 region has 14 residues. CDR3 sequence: CASTLEGLYNEQFF. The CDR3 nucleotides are TGTGCCAGCACCCTCGAGGGCCTTTACAATGAGCAGTTCTTC.

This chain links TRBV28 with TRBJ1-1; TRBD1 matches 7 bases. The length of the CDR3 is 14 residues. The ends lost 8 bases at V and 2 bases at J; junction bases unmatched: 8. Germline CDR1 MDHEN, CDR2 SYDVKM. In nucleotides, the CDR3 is TGTGCCAGCCTGCCGGGACAGCTTAACACTGAAGCTTTCTTT. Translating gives CASLPGQLNTEAFF. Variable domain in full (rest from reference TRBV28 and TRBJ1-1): DVKVTQSSRYLVKRTGEKVFLECVQDMDHENMFWYRQDPGLGLRLIYFSYDVKMKEKGDIPEGYSVSREKKERFSLILESASTNQTSMYLCASLPGQLNTEAFFGQGTRLTVV.

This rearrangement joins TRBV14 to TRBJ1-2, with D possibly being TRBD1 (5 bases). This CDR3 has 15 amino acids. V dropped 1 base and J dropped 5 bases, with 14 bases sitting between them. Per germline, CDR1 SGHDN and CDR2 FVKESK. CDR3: CASSQGTGGAYGYTF. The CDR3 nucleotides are TGTGCCAGCAGCCAAGGGACCGGCGGGGCTTATGGCTACACCTTC.